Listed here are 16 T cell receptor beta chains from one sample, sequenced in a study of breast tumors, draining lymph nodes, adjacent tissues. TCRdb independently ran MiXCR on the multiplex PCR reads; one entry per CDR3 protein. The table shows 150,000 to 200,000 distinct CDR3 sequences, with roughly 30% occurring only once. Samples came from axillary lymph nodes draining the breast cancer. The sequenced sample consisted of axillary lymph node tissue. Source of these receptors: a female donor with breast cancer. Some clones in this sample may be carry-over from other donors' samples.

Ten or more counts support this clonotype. CDR3 sequence reads: CASSPPGQGRGGELFF. The CDR3 coding sequence is TGTGCCAGCTCACCCCCGGGACAGGGAAGAGGCGGGGAGCTGTTTTTT. The rearrangement uses TRBV18 and TRBJ2-2; 9 bases are shared with TRBD1. V lost 3 bases and J lost 7; bases outside the gene matches: 9. Germline V gives CDR1 KGHSH, CDR2 LQKENI. The CDR3 is 16 amino acids.

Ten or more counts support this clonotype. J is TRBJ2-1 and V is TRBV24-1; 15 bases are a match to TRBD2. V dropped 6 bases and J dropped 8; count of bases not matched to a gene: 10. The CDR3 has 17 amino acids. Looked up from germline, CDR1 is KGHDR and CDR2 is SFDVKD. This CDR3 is CATSPGLAGGRTDEQFF. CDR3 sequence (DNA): TGTGCCACCAGTCCGGGACTAGCGGGAGGTAGGACGGATGAGCAGTTCTTC.

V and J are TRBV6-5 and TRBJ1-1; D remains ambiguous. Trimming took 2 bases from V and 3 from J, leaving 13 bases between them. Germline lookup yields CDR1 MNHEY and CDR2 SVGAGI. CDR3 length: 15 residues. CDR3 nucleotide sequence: TGTGCCAGCAGTTACGAGGGCTCGGGGTACACTGAAGCTTTCTTT. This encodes CASSYEGSGYTEAFF.

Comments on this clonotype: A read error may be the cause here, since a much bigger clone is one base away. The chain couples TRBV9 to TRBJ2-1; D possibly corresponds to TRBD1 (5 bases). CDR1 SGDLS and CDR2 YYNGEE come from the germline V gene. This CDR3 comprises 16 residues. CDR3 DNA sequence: TGTGCCAGCAGCCCTTATGACAGCAGCTCCTACAATGCGCAGTTCTTC. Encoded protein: CASSPYDSSSYNAQFF.

This CDR3 reads CASSELGGGEAFF. The CDR3 DNA is TGTGCCAGCAGTGAGCTAGGGGGTGGTGAAGCTTTCTTT. The chain uses TRBV6-4 and TRBJ1-1; tentative D call: TRBD1 (6 bases). Germline values: CDR1 MRHNA, CDR2 SNTAGT. The CDR3 spans 13 residues. V was trimmed by 3 bases and J by 7 bases, leaving 12 bases between them.

CDR3 in DNA: TGTGCCAGCAGCCCCCGGACTAGCGGAGTAGACAATGAAAAACTGTTTTTT. Translating it yields CASSPRTSGVDNEKLFF. J is TRBJ1-4 and V is TRBV4-2, with unresolved D. The germline CDR1 and CDR2 sequences are LGHNA and YNFKEQ. This CDR3 contains 17 residues. V dropped 4 bases and J dropped 5 bases, with 20 bases sitting between them.

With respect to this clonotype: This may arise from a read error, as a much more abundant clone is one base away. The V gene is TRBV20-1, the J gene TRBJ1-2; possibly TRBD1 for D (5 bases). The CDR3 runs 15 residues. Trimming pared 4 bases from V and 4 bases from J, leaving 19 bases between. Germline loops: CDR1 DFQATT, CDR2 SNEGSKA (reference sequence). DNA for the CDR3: TGCAGTGCTATTACGACAGAACGATACACCTATGGCTACACCTTC. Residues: CSAITTERYTYGYTF.

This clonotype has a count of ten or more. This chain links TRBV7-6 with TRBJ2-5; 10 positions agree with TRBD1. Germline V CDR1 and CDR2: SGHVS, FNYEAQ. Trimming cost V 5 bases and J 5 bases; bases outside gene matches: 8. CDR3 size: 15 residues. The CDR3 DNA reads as TGTGCCAGCAGCAGCCGACAGGGGGCTTTGGAGACCCAGTACTTC. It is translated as CASSSRQGALETQYF.

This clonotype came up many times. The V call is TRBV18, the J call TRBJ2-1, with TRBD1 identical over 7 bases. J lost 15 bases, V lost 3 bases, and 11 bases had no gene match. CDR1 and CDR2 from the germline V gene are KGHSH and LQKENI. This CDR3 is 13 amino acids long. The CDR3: CASSPEGGQRLFF. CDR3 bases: TGTGCCAGCTCACCGGAAGGGGGCCAGAGATTGTTCTTC.

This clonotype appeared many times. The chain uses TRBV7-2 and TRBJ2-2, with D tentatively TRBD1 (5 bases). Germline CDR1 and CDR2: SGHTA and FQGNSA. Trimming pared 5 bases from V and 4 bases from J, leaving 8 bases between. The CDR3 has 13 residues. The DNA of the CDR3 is TGTGCCAGCAGCAAACAGGCCACCGGGGAGCTGTTTTTT. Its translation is CASSKQATGELFF.

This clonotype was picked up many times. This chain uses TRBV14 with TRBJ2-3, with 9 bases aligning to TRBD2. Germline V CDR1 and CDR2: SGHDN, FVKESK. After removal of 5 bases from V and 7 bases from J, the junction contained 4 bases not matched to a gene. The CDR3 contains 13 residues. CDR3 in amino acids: CASSFSGGYTQYF. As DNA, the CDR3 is TGTGCCAGCAGCTTTAGCGGGGGTTATACGCAGTATTTT.

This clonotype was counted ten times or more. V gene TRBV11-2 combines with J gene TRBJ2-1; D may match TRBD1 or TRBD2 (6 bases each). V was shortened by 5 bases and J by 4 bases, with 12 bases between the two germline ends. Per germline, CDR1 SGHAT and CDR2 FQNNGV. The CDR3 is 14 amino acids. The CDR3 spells CASSQEGGYNEQFF. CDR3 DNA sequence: TGTGCCAGCAGCCAGGAGGGGGGTTACAATGAGCAGTTCTTC.

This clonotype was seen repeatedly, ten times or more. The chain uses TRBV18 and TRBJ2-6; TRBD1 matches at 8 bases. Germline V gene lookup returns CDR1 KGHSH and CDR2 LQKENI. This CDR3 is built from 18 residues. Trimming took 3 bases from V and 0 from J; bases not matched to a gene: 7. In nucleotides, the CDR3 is TGTGCCAGCTCACCGATAGGACAGGGAGGCTCTGGGGCCAACGTCCTGACTTTC. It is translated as CASSPIGQGGSGANVLTF. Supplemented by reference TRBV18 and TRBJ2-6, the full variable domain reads NAGVMQNPRHLVRRRGQEARLRCSPMKGHSHVYWYRQLPEEGLKFMVYLQKENIIDESGMPKERFSAEFPKEGPSILRIQQVVRGDSAAYFCASSPIGQGGSGANVLTFGAGSRLTVL.

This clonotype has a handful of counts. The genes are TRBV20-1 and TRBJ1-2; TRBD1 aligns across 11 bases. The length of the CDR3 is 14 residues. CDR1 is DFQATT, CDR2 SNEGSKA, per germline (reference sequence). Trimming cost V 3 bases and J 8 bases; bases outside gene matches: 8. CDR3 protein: CSASGRTGGLGYTF. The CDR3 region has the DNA TGCAGTGCTAGCGGAAGGACAGGGGGCCTGGGCTACACCTTC.

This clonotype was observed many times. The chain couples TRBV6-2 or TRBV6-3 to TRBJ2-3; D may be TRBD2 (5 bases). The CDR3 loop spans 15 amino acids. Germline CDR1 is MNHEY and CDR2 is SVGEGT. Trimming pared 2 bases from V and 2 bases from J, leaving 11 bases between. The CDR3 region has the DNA TGTGCCAGCAGTTACGCCGGACTCGCCACAGATACGCAGTATTTT. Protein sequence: CASSYAGLATDTQYF.

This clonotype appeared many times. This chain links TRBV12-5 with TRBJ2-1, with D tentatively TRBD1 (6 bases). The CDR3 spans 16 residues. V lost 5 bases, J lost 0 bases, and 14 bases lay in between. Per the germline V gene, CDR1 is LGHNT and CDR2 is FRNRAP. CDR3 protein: CASGPPRGYSYNEQFF. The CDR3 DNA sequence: TGTGCTAGTGGTCCCCCCAGGGGCTACTCCTACAATGAGCAGTTCTTC.